These 4 T cell receptor beta chains share one sample of origin, sequenced in a study of T cell changes during pregnancy in multiple sclerosis. Measured with immunoSEQ multiplex PCR; TCRdb has only the in-frame clones, and not every one. The sample carries almost 50,000 clones, roughly nine tenths recorded once. Sequencing used CD8+ T cells from peripheral blood mononuclear cells, obtained after pregnancy. The receptors derive from a female donor with multiple sclerosis, enrolled in a pregnancy study.

The chain carries TRBV7-6 and TRBJ1-5; tentative D call: TRBD1 (6 bases). The V gene's germline CDR1 is SGHVS and CDR2 FNYEAQ. The CDR3 loop spans 14 amino acids. Trimming stripped 1 base from V and 6 bases from J, with 10 bases between. CDR3 sequence: CASSLGGGRQPQHF. The CDR3 DNA reads as TGTGCCAGCAGCTTAGGGGGGGGCCGTCAGCCCCAGCATTTT.

The rearrangement uses TRBV18 and TRBJ1-1; perhaps TRBD1 as D (5 bases). The germline CDR1 and CDR2 sequences are KGHSH and LQKENI. V was trimmed by 4 bases and J by 7 bases, leaving 16 bases between them. There are 14 residues in the CDR3. The CDR3 nucleotides read TGTGCCAGCTCACAACCTGACAGAAGGATTGAAGCTTTCTTT. Translation: CASSQPDRRIEAFF.

The rearrangement links TRBV6-6 to TRBJ2-2; D is undetermined. Germline assignment: CDR1 MNHNY and CDR2 SVGAGI (reference sequence). Trimming took off 3 bases at V and 7 bases at J, with 3 bases between the two ends. The CDR3 has 11 amino acids. CDR3 nucleotide sequence: TGTGCCAGCAGTTATCTCGGGGAGCTGTTTTTT. This encodes CASSYLGELFF.

This chain connects TRBV6-5 to TRBJ2-1; a weak D match, TRBD1 (5 bases). CDR1 and CDR2 from the germline V gene are MNHEY and SVGAGI. The V and J ends lost 6 bases and 11 bases respectively, with 14 bases between them. CDR3 size: 12 residues. Written as DNA, the CDR3 is TGTGCCAGCAGCCCGCTAGGGGCTAAGCAGTTCTTC. Protein: CASSPLGAKQFF.